The 18 T cell receptor beta chains reported below all come from one sample, sequenced in a study of shared clonotypes between healthy human individuals. Some clones are missing from TCRdb's copy, which holds only in-frame ones; the method was immunoSEQ multiplex PCR. Among approximately 1.5 million clones, approximately 98% were seen once, and the ten largest hold around 0.47%. Sequenced material: naive CD4+ T cells sorted from blood. The subset is: CD45RA+ positively selected. Source of these receptors: a man in his thirties or forties in good health.

This sequence joins TRBV2 and TRBJ1-4; TRBD1 matches at 7 bases. The CDR3 runs to 15 residues. Germline lookup yields CDR1 SNHLY and CDR2 FYNNEI. The junction had 4 bases not matched to a gene; V was cut back by 0 bases and J by 6 bases. The CDR3 region is CASSEATGIYEKLFF. DNA for the CDR3: TGTGCCAGCAGTGAAGCGACAGGGATTTATGAAAAACTGTTTTTT.

V and J are TRBV6-1 and TRBJ2-5; 8 bases map to TRBD2. Germline CDR1 is MNHNS and CDR2 is SASEGT. There are 14 residues in the CDR3. V gave up 6 bases and J gave up 3 bases; unmatched junction bases: 6. This chain's CDR3 is CASRKPGGEETQYF. The CDR3 region has the DNA TGTGCCAGCAGGAAACCCGGGGGGGAAGAGACCCAGTACTTC.

This sequence joins TRBV7-6 and TRBJ2-1; 8 bases agree with TRBD2. Germline loops: CDR1 SGHVS, CDR2 FNYEAQ. CDR3 size: 19 residues. With 1 base clipped from V and 8 bases from J, the junction kept 19 bases outside the gene matches. The chain's CDR3 is CASSLGRLAGDLWTDEQFF. Here the CDR3 DNA reads TGTGCCAGCAGCTTAGGGAGGCTAGCGGGCGACCTCTGGACGGATGAGCAGTTCTTC.

The chain uses TRBV18 and TRBJ2-7; 9 bases line up with TRBD2. Trimming cost V 4 bases and J 2 bases; bases outside gene matches: 15. The germline CDR1 and CDR2 sequences are KGHSH and LQKENI. The length of the CDR3 is 18 residues. The CDR3 loop is CASSQLAGVIPRTYEQYF. CDR3 bases: TGTGCCAGCTCACAATTAGCGGGAGTTATCCCAAGGACCTACGAGCAGTACTTC.

The rearrangement joins TRBV5-5 to TRBJ2-5; 11 bases fit TRBD1. J lost 4 bases, V lost 1 base, and 6 bases had no gene match. The V gene's germline CDR1 is SGHKS and CDR2 YYEKEE (reference sequence). This CDR3 spans 16 amino acids. CDR3 residues: CASSLLGQGVGETQYF. CDR3 DNA sequence: TGTGCCAGCAGCTTGTTGGGACAGGGGGTTGGAGAGACCCAGTACTTC.

The V gene is TRBV7-2, the J gene TRBJ1-2, with D unresolved. V lost 1 base to trimming and J lost 3 bases, with 12 bases between them. Germline-derived CDR1 and CDR2 are SGHTA and FQGNSA. This CDR3 spans 15 amino acids. Here the CDR3 DNA reads TGTGCCAGCAGCTTAGTGTTCCCGCAAGACTATGGCTACACCTTC. Translated: CASSLVFPQDYGYTF.

V is TRBV13 and J is TRBJ2-7; D gene uncertain. The CDR3 is made up of 12 amino acids. From germline, CDR1 is PRHDT and CDR2 FYEKMQ (reference sequence). Deletions cut 7 bases from V and 4 bases from J, with 11 bases between. This CDR3 is CASMRRDYEQYF. Written as DNA, the CDR3 is TGTGCCAGCATGAGAAGGGATTACGAGCAGTACTTC. Supplemented by reference TRBV13 and TRBJ2-7, the full variable domain reads AAGVIQSPRHLIKEKRETATLKCYPIPRHDTVYWYQQGPGQDPQFLISFYEKMQSDKGSIPDRFSAQQFSDYHSELNMSSLELGDSALYFCASMRRDYEQYFGPGTRLTVT.

The V call is TRBV28, the J call TRBJ1-5; 12 bases line up with TRBD1. V shed 8 bases, J shed 7 bases, and the junction held 9 bases outside the gene matches. This CDR3 is 15 amino acids long. The V gene's germline CDR1 is MDHEN and CDR2 SYDVKM. DNA of the CDR3: TGTGCCAGCGGGGGGACAGGGGGCGCAGGACAGCCCCAGCATTTT. As protein: CASGGTGGAGQPQHF.

J is TRBJ2-2 and V is TRBV14, with 13 bases aligning to TRBD2. Germline CDR1 and CDR2: SGHDN and FVKESK. This CDR3 has 17 residues. V was clipped by 4 bases and J by 5 bases; unmatched bases: 7. The CDR3 nucleotides are TGTGCCAGCAGCCCCAGACTAGCGGGAGGTTCGACCGGGGAGCTGTTTTTT. It encodes CASSPRLAGGSTGELFF.

The chain uses TRBV11-2 and TRBJ2-2; 7 nucleotides match TRBD1. V lost 5 bases and J lost 5; bases outside the gene matches: 5. This CDR3 comprises 14 residues. Germline CDR1 reads SGHAT; CDR2 reads FQNNGV. The CDR3 DNA follows: TGTGCCAGCAGCCCCCGGACAGGAACCGGGGAGCTGTTTTTT. Its translation is CASSPRTGTGELFF.

V is TRBV10-3 and J is TRBJ2-7, with TRBD2 as a possible D gene (5 bases). Trimming removed 3 bases from V and 7 bases from J, with 13 bases in between. CDR3 length: 13 residues. CDR1 and CDR2 (germline): ENHRY, SYGVKD. The CDR3 nucleotides are TGTGCCATCAGTGAAACTAGACCTACGGAGCAGTACTTC. It yields the protein CAISETRPTEQYF.

The chain joins TRBV11-2 to TRBJ2-4; TRBD2 agrees at 10 bases. The ends lost 5 bases at V and 8 bases at J; junction bases unmatched: 9. This CDR3 region has 15 residues. CDR1 and CDR2 (germline): SGHAT, FQNNGV. CDR3 in amino acids: CASSPFSGRLDIQYF. CDR3 DNA: TGTGCCAGCAGCCCATTTAGCGGGAGGCTTGACATTCAGTACTTC.

Concerning this clone itself: Other nucleotide sequences in the sample specify the same CDR3. This rearrangement joins TRBV5-1 to TRBJ2-1, with 9 bases identical to TRBD2. Germline lookup yields CDR1 SGHRS and CDR2 YFSETQ. The CDR3 consists of 16 residues. The J segment lost 4 bases and the V segment lost 0 bases, leaving 5 bases of the junction unmatched. CDR3 amino acids: CASSLVAGGPYNEQFF. CDR3 nucleotides: TGCGCCAGCAGCTTGGTGGCGGGAGGGCCTTACAATGAGCAGTTCTTC.

The chain recombines TRBV11-2 with TRBJ2-1; D is unresolved. CDR1 is SGHAT, CDR2 FQNNGV, per germline. The CDR3 consists of 13 residues. Deletions cut 5 bases from V and 3 bases from J, with 8 bases between. CDR3 sequence (DNA): TGTGCCAGCAGCAGGGCGGACTACAATGAGCAGTTCTTC. It yields the protein CASSRADYNEQFF.

The CDR3 here is CASSEVSGANVLTF. The CDR3 DNA sequence: TGCGCCAGCAGCGAAGTCTCTGGGGCCAACGTCCTGACTTTC. The J gene is TRBJ2-6, the V gene TRBV5-1; D ambiguous. Germline V gives CDR1 SGHRS, CDR2 YFSETQ. The CDR3 is made up of 14 amino acids. V was shortened by 4 bases and J by 0 bases, with 5 bases between the two germline ends.

With regard to this clone: Other DNA sequences within the sample encode an identical CDR3. The V and J genes are TRBV18 and TRBJ2-2; no reliable D call. This CDR3 contains 14 residues. The germline CDR1 and CDR2 sequences are KGHSH and LQKENI. Deletions cut 3 bases from V and 5 bases from J, with 10 bases between. The CDR3 DNA reads TGTGCCAGCTCACCCCTTGACGGGACCGGGGAGCTGTTTTTT. Protein sequence: CASSPLDGTGELFF.

The chain joins TRBV5-1 to TRBJ2-7, with D tentatively TRBD1 (6 bases). This CDR3 region has 13 residues. The germline V gene encodes CDR1 SGHRS and CDR2 YFSETQ. Trimming shortened V by 4 bases and J by 6 bases, and 14 bases separated the two germline ends. The CDR3 region has the DNA TGCGCCAGCAGCGCGGACAGTTTAACCGAGCAGTACTTC. Translation gives CASSADSLTEQYF.

The V and J genes are TRBV25-1 and TRBJ2-7; D uncertain. V shed 2 bases and J shed 5 bases, with 13 bases lying between them. The CDR3 runs 14 residues. Per the germline V gene, CDR1 is MGHDK and CDR2 is SYGVNS. CDR3 in amino acids: CASSENPPRHEQYF. CDR3 DNA sequence: TGTGCCAGCAGTGAAAACCCCCCCCGGCACGAGCAGTACTTC.